This TCR beta chain was retrieved from a study of T-cell reconstitution after alpha-beta-depleted transplantation in children (dated by TCRdb to about 2016). Context from the whole study: Using TCR repertoire profiling, the study quantitatively followed how T-cell immune reconstitution unfolded in children after TCRalphabeta/CD19-depleted allogeneic hematopoietic cell transplantation.

The V end loses 5 bases and the J end loses 3 bases, and a stretch of 15 bases separates them. CDR1 and CDR2 (DFQATT, SNEGSKA) derive from the germline V gene (reference sequence). The CDR3 holds 14 amino acids from the cysteine to the phenylalanine. Solely the CDR3 DNA is kept, with 42 bases framed from the first base. Library preparation was by PCR. Sequencing relied on an Illumina HiSeq 2500. To normalize quantification of the TCRbeta repertoire, the TCR libraries were built with molecular barcoding that relied on unique molecular identifiers. TCRdb ran its own pipeline on the public reads, namely fastp trimming at Q25 and MiXCR clone calling, and kept in-frame beta chains. Entries that share a CDR3 protein sequence are merged under the most common genes and DNA. The sample has 600,000 to 700,000 distinct CDR3 sequences on record, around a sixth of them singletons. The top ten hold approximately 1% of the sample.

As to this clonotype: Its antigen is still unknown. No base-level quality is on record; no much larger clone is a single base apart.

This clonotype was obtained from a human donor who donated a stem cell graft to a child with acute myeloid leukemia. The chain was built from TRBV20-1 and TRBJ2-3; the D gene is possibly TRBD1 or TRBD2, each agreeing over 5 bases. The sample in question was PBMCs from the stem cell graft donor, obtained from the stem cell graft. The CDR3 in this case is CSAGSGQGTDTQYF. The sequence in DNA is TGCAGTGCTGGCTCGGGGCAGGGAACAGATACGCAGTATTTT.